This T cell receptor (beta chain) was sequenced in a study of T cells in Graves' hyperthyroidism and ophthalmopathy. Whole-study results and caveats: The model foresaw ophthalmopathy a median about 6.5 months prior to onset.

TCR beta CDR3 regions were amplified from RNA transcripts. When the TCR CDR3 underwent first-round RT-PCR, the HTBI primer set was used. TCRdb reprocessed the multiplex PCR reads via MiXCR and lists one record per CDR3 protein. The data show roughly 630,000 distinct CDR3 sequences, more than 15% seen once. This CDR3 is 14 amino acids long. The J segment lost 7 bases and the V segment lost 9 bases, leaving 9 bases of the junction unmatched. The germline gives CDR1 KGHDR, CDR2 SFDVKD. This clonotype was counted only a few times. Its antigen is unidentified. The sequencing sample was made of blood. The clonotype originates from a woman in her 30s with Graves' hyperthyroidism. V gene TRBV24-1 combines with J gene TRBJ2-1; TRBD2 matches at 9 bases. Here the CDR3 reads CATAPREGGNEQFF. The CDR3 DNA reads TGTGCCACCGCCCCGCGGGAGGGGGGTAATGAGCAGTTCTTC.